These 5 T cell receptor beta chains share one sample of origin, sequenced in a study of CDR3 diversity in severe acne. TCRdb recomputed calls from the PCR reads with MiXCR, one row per CDR3 protein. The table includes 85,000 to 120,000 distinct CDR3 sequences, roughly 51% detected once. The sequenced material came from blood. The receptor set was obtained from a male donor with acne.

As regards this clonotype: Mismatch with germline at one junction end may stem from a read error. V and J are TRBV20-1 and TRBJ1-5; D remains unclear. The germline gives CDR1 DFQATT, CDR2 SNEGSKA (reference sequence). The CDR3 consists of 13 residues. CDR3 sequence: CSARASGSQPQHF. CDR3 nucleotide sequence: TGCAGTGCTAGAGCTTCGGGATCTCAGCCTCAGCATTTT.

This CDR3 is CATLTGGHPSGNTIYF. The CDR3 nucleotides are TGTGCCACCTTGACAGGGGGGCATCCCTCTGGAAACACCATATATTTT. The chain links TRBV25-1 to TRBJ1-3; 9 bases match TRBD1. V was pared by 10 bases and J by 0 bases, with 10 bases of the junction left unmatched. Germline V gives CDR1 MGHDK, CDR2 SYGVNS. There are 16 residues in the CDR3. Supplemented by reference TRBV25-1 and TRBJ1-3, the full variable domain reads EADIYQTPRYLVIGTGKKITLECSQTMGHDKMYWYQQDPGMELHLIHYSYGVNSTEKGDLSSESTVSRIRTEHFPLTLESARPSHTSQYLCATLTGGHPSGNTIYFGEGSWLTVV.

As regards this clonotype: Being one base from a much bigger clone, this may be a read error. The chain recombines TRBV7-9 with TRBJ2-2; D possibly corresponds to TRBD2 (5 bases). This CDR3 region has 16 residues. Germline V gene sequence: CDR1 SEHNR, CDR2 FQNEAQ (reference sequence). In nucleotides, the CDR3 is TGTGCCAGCAGCCGATCCCCGATAAGTAACACCGGGGAGCTGGTTTTT. Its protein is CASSRSPISNTGELVF.

The CDR3 DNA follows: TGCGCCAGCAGTGGGACTATCCCACAAGAGACCCAGTACTTC. Protein: CASSGTIPQETQYF. The V gene is TRBV10-1, the J gene TRBJ2-5; possible D gene TRBD2, 6 bases. CDR3 length: 14 residues. Looked up from germline, CDR1 is WNHNN and CDR2 is SYGVQD (reference sequence). V lost 4 bases and J lost 2, with 11 bases in between.

This clonotype was observed many times. This sequence joins TRBV20-1 and TRBJ1-2, with D hard to call. V shed 0 bases and J shed 2 bases, with 4 bases lying between them. The CDR3 sequence is 12 residues long. From germline, CDR1 is DFQATT and CDR2 SNEGSKA (reference sequence). CDR3 region: CSARDQNYGYTF. CDR3 in DNA: TGCAGTGCTAGAGACCAGAACTATGGCTACACCTTC.